Listed below are T cell receptor beta chains from one sample, sequenced in a study of STAT5B mutations in CD4+ large granular lymphocyte leukemia. TCRdb's copy holds only in-frame clones and misses some; the assay was immunoSEQ multiplex PCR. The sample has about 32,000 clones; roughly nine tenths are singletons. The sample comprised CD4+ T cells from blood buffy coats. All receptors come from a human donor in good health. Both conserved end residues are part of each CDR3. The D gene is left open where the match is weak. Only part of the rows carry a size: once, few, many, or a class if the clone is expanded.

size	V	D	J	DNA	CDR3
NA	TRBV5-1	TRBD1	TRBJ2-7	TGCGCCAGCAGCTCCGACGGGACAGGAATCTACGAGCAGTACTTC	CASSSDGTGIYEQYF
NA	TRBV6-6	TRBD1	TRBJ1-5	TGTGCCAGCAGCACCGGACAGGGGGTAAGTCAGCCCCAGCATTTT	CASSTGQGVSQPQHF
NA	TRBV29-1	NA	TRBJ1-3	TGCAGCGTTGAAATCGTAGGGATGTCGAGGAACACCATATATTTT	CSVEIVGMSRNTIYF
few	TRBV11-2	TRBD1	TRBJ1-5	TGTGCCAGCAGCCAACAGGGACAGAAAAATCAGCCCCAGCATTTT	CASSQQGQKNQPQHF
once	TRBV7-9	TRBD2	TRBJ2-7	TGTGCCAGCAGCTTAGGGGGACTAGCGGGCGAGCAGTACTTC	CASSLGGLAGEQYF
NA	TRBV5-1	NA	TRBJ1-4	TGCGCCAGCAGCTCCCAGGGAAATGAAAAACTGTTTTTT	CASSSQGNEKLFF
NA	TRBV28	NA	TRBJ1-2	TGTGCCAGCGCGGGACCGGTCACCCGGGGCTATGGCTACACCTTC	CASAGPVTRGYGYTF
once	TRBV10-3	NA	TRBJ2-5	TGTGCCATCGGGGCAGAGACCCAGTACTTC	CAIGAETQYF
NA	TRBV11-3	TRBD1	TRBJ2-7	TGTGCCAGCAGCGACAGGGGCCCCTACGAGCAGTACTTC	CASSDRGPYEQYF
NA	TRBV5-1	NA	TRBJ1-5	TGCGCCAGCAGCTTGTCCGGCAGCCATCCGGAGCCCCAGCATTTT	CASSLSGSHPEPQHF
NA	TRBV5-6	NA	TRBJ2-2	TGTGCCAGCAGCTTGGCACCACGTAGGAGCGCCACCGGGGAGCTGTTTTTT	CASSLAPRRSATGELFF
NA	TRBV11-3	NA	TRBJ1-6	TGTGCCAGCAGCTTATCTGGCGGACACTATAATTCACCCCTCCACTTT	CASSLSGGHYNSPLHF
NA	TRBV11-2	TRBD2	TRBJ2-1	TGTGCCAGCAGCCTTACTAGCGATGGTGAGCAGTTCTTC	CASSLTSDGEQFF
NA	TRBV4-2	NA	TRBJ2-7	TGTGCCAGCAGCCAAGATTGGGCTATCGCGTACGAGCAGTACTTC	CASSQDWAIAYEQYF
once	TRBV2	NA	TRBJ2-2	TGTGCCAGCAGTGCCGGGACTCCGGAGCTGTTTTTT	CASSAGTPELFF
NA	TRBV5-5	NA	TRBJ2-3	TGTGCCAGCAGCTTGGAAGGGACGTTGTCGTCGGATACGCAGTATTTT	CASSLEGTLSSDTQYF
NA	TRBV15	TRBD2	TRBJ2-5	TGTGCCACCAGCGAGGGACTAGCGGGAGGCCTCCAAGAGACCCAGTACTTC	CATSEGLAGGLQETQYF
NA	TRBV7-9	NA	TRBJ2-1	TGTGCCAGCAGCACCCAAATGGACTCGTCCTACAATGAGCAGTTCTTC	CASSTQMDSSYNEQFF
NA	TRBV9	NA	TRBJ1-1	TGTGCCAGCAGCGAGCGCTGGAACACTGAAGCTTTCTTT	CASSERWNTEAFF
NA	TRBV20-1	NA	TRBJ1-1	TGCAGTGCTAGACAGGGGATTGAAGCTTTCTTT	CSARQGIEAFF
NA	TRBV28	NA	TRBJ2-5	TGTGCCAGCCTCCAGGCGGGGAGTGGACTCCAAGAGACCCAGTACTTC	CASLQAGSGLQETQYF
NA	TRBV28	TRBD2	TRBJ2-7	TGTGCCAGCACATATTCGGGGGGCTCCTACGAGCAGTACTTC	CASTYSGGSYEQYF
NA	TRBV18	NA	TRBJ2-7	TGTGCCAGCTCACCACCGGCCGGGTGGGAGAGAGATTACGAGCAGTACTTC	CASSPPAGWERDYEQYF